The sequence of this T cell receptor (beta chain) was determined in a study of post-analysis software for immune sequencing data. As for the study in general: Recorded disease courses covered relapsing-remitting, secondary progressive and progressive-relapsing multiple sclerosis. Some patients had no subtype annotation. General study points: Multiple sclerosis patients had significantly lower normalized Chao1 diversity than controls. Higher frequency in patients than in controls was seen for roughly five TRBV segments, with TRBV5-6, TRBV5-1 and TRBV20-1 among them. Clustering by F measure revealed strong co-clustering among samples prepared together in one batch.

About this clonotype itself: The antigen is undetermined.

Germline V gene data show CDR1 as SGHRS and CDR2 as YFSETQ. The length of the CDR3 is 14 residues. cDNA libraries of TCR beta carried unique molecular identifiers. Out of about 0.9 to 10 million T cells, about 510,000 cDNA molecules were generated. TCRdb reanalysed the PCR reads using MiXCR and keeps one entry per CDR3 protein. The sample lists 800,000 to 950,000 distinct CDR3 sequences, approximately 53% occurring once. The sequence was collected from a girl aged 5 to 17 with multiple sclerosis. Sequencing was done on a sample of blood. V gene TRBV5-1 combines with J gene TRBJ2-5, with unresolved D. Matching the DNA end better, TRBJ2-7 makes the J call doubtful. CDR3: CASRGSDLDYEQYF. In nucleotides, the CDR3 is TGCGCCAGCAGGGGGTCGGACCTGGACTACGAGCAGTACTTC.